The T cell receptor beta chain described here comes from a study of T cells after yellow fever vaccination. Study at large: When fractions had low cell numbers, they were prepared with SMART-Seq v4 Ultra Low Input. Study-wide points: Post-booster samples contained most primary-vaccination clones (about 95% CD4, about 87% CD8). Researchers noted that a small share of clonotypes showed up in both CD4 and CD8 compartments.

Germline assignment: CDR1 LGHNA and CDR2 YSLEER. The CDR3 contains 12 residues. Template switching with 5'RACE generated the TCR cDNA and added a universal primer site and UMIs. TCRdb redid the calling of the 5' RACE reads with MiXCR, one entry per CDR3 protein. The sample has 100,000 to 150,000 distinct CDR3 sequences, roughly 6.7% seen once. In its sample, this clonotype was seen many times. Its antigen is currently unknown. Germline is not matched at one junction end, which may reflect a read error. This rearrangement joins TRBV4-3 to TRBJ2-7; a possible D gene is TRBD1 (6 bases). The sample in question was CD4+ T cells sorted from PBMCs, obtained roughly 10 days after the first yellow fever vaccination. The sequence came from a man younger than 30 who received the YFV17D yellow fever vaccine. The DNA for the CDR3 is TGCGCCAGCAGCCAAGAAGGAAGGACAGTCCACTTC. Its translation: CASSQEGRTVHF.